The clone carrying this T cell receptor beta chain was counted only a few times. Its antigen is undetermined. Patients were excluded for autoimmune disease history or systemic immunosuppression. Sequenced by immunoSEQ multiplex PCR; TCRdb stores in-frame clones only, minus some. The sample carries around 25,000 clones, about 76% recorded once. The sample originates from a study of OX40 agonist ivuxolimab in advanced cancers. Between the trimmed V and J ends, which lost 3 bases and 0 bases, there was a span of 9 bases. The CDR3 spans 16 residues. CDR1 is KGHSH, CDR2 LQKENI, per germline. Study-wide results and caveats: Clonal expansion was seen in CD4+ and CD8+ blood T cells by week 6 at 0.1 to 3.0 mg/kg.

Here the sequenced sample was CD4+ or CD8+ T cells sorted from blood, taken in a trial of the OX40 agonist ivuxolimab. J is TRBJ2-6 and V is TRBV18; TRBD1 or TRBD2 may be the D gene (5 bases each). The source is an adult with an advanced solid tumor such as melanoma, head and neck, liver or kidney cancer. For the CDR3, the DNA is TGTGCCAGCTCACCGGGGGATTTCTCTGGGGCCAACGTCCTGACTTTC. As protein: CASSPGDFSGANVLTF.